The 5 T cell receptor beta chains in this list originate from one sample, sequenced in a study of identical twins. TCRdb re-called the 5' RACE reads with MiXCR, one entry per CDR3 protein. The sample lists about 700,000 distinct CDR3 sequences, roughly 6% occurring once. The source material was naive T cells sorted from blood. These receptors were obtained from a man younger than 35 in good health.

The chain carries TRBV7-9 and TRBJ2-5; 8 nucleotides agree with TRBD2. V lost 6 bases and J lost 4; bases outside the gene matches: 13. There are 16 residues in the CDR3. Germline V CDR1 and CDR2: SEHNR, FQNEAQ (reference sequence). The CDR3: CASSHPLNLAGETQYF. DNA for the CDR3: TGTGCCAGCAGTCATCCCCTTAATCTAGCGGGAGAGACCCAGTACTTC.

This clonotype was counted many times. The V gene is TRBV6-1, the J gene TRBJ1-1, with no clear D. This CDR3 is built from 14 residues. V shed 7 bases and J shed 4 bases, with 16 bases lying between them. CDR1 is MNHNS, CDR2 SASEGT, per germline. The CDR3 sequence is CASTAAGVRTEAFF. CDR3 nucleotide sequence: TGTGCCAGCACCGCCGCAGGAGTCCGCACTGAAGCTTTCTTT.

This clonotype was seen repeatedly, ten times or more. The junction and the germline gene differ at one end; a read error may be behind it. This rearrangement joins TRBV5-1 to TRBJ2-2; 9 bases are a match to TRBD2. CDR1 is SGHRS and CDR2 is YFSETQ in the germline V gene. This CDR3 contains 15 residues. The CDR3 DNA follows: TGTGCCAGCAGTCCCGGGACTAGCAACACCGGGGAGCTGTTTTTT. Its translation: CASSPGTSNTGELFF.

In regard to this clonotype: Being one base from a much bigger clone, this may be a read error. This sequence joins TRBV12-3 or TRBV12-4 and TRBJ2-7; maybe TRBD1 (5 bases). CDR3 size: 13 residues. The V end lost 4 bases, the J end lost 0 bases, and 7 bases lay between the germline ends. This CDR3 is CASSWTYSYEQYF. CDR3 sequence (DNA): TGTGCCAGCAGTTGGACATACTCCTACGAGCAGTACTTC.

This clonotype has at least ten counts. As DNA, the CDR3 is TGTGCCAGCAGGGCTTCTGGCAATGAGCAGTTCTTC. Protein: CASRASGNEQFF. The V and J genes are TRBV12-3 or TRBV12-4 and TRBJ2-1; D unclear. V lost 6 bases and J lost 6, with 9 bases in between. The CDR3 contains 12 residues.